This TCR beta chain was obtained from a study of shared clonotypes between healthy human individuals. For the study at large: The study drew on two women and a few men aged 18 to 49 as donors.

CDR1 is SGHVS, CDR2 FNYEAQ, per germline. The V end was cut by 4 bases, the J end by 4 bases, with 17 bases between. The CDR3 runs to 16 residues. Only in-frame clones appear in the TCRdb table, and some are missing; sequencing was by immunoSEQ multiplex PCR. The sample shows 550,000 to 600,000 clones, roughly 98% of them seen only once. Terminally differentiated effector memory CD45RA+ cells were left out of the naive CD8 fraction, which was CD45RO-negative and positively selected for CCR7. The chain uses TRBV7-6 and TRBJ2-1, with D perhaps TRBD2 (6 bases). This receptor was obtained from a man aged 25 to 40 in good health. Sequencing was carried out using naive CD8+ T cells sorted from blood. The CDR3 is CASSSVEREIYNEQFF. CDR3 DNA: TGTGCCAGCAGCTCGGTCGAACGGGAGATATACAATGAGCAGTTCTTC.